The sequence of this T cell receptor beta chain was determined in a study of tumor-infiltrating lymphocytes in localized non-small cell lung cancer. Findings and caveats of the study: Technical variation could not be separated from intratumor heterogeneity here.

With 0 bases removed from V and 0 bases from J, the gap between germline ends came to 7 bases. Germline V gene lookup returns CDR1 SGDLS and CDR2 YYNGEE. This CDR3 region has 16 residues. On this clone itself: The antigen remains unidentified.

Using immunoSEQ multiplex PCR, the repertoire was profiled, and TCRdb retains in-frame clones only, with some absent. The data show around 7,200 clones, about 72% seen once. Source material: lung tumor tissue. The source is a human donor with non-small cell lung cancer. V gene TRBV9 combines with J gene TRBJ1-6; no clear D gene. As DNA, the CDR3 is TGTGCCAGCAGCGTAGACGGGAGCTCCTATAATTCACCCCTCCACTTT. Its translation: CASSVDGSSYNSPLHF.